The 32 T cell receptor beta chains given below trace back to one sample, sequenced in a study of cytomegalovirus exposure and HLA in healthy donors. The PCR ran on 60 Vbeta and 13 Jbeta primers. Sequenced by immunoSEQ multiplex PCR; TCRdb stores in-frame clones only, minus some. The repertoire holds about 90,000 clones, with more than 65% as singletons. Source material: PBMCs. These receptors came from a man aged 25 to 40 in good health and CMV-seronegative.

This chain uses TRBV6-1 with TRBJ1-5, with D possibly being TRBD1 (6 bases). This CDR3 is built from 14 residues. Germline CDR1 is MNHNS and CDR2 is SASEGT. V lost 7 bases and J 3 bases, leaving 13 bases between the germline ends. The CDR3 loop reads CASTFGGNNQPQHF. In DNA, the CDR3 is TGTGCCAGCACCTTTGGGGGCAACAATCAGCCCCAGCATTTT.

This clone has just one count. DNA for the CDR3: TGTGCCAGCAGCCAAGATGGAAGGGGCAGGAACACTGAAGCTTTCTTT. Translation gives CASSQDGRGRNTEAFF. The chain uses TRBV4-2 and TRBJ1-1, with D possibly TRBD1 on 5 matching bases. The V end lost 0 bases, the J end lost 1 base, and 12 bases lay between the germline ends. CDR3 size: 16 residues. Per the germline V gene, CDR1 is LGHNA and CDR2 is YNFKEQ.

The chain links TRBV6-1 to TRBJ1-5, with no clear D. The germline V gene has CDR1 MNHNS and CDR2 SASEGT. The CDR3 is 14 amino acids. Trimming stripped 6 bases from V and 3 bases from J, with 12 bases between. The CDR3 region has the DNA TGTGCCAGCAGCGAAAATAATAACAATCAGCCCCAGCATTTT. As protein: CASSENNNNQPQHF.

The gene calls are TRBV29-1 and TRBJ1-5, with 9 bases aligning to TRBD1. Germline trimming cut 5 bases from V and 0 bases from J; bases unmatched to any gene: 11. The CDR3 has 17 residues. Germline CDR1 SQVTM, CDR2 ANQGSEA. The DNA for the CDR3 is TGCAGCGTTACATTGGGACAGGGAACACATAGCAATCAGCCCCAGCATTTT. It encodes CSVTLGQGTHSNQPQHF. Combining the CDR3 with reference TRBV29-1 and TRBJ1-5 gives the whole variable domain SAVISQKPSRDICQRGTSLTIQCQVDSQVTMMFWYRQQPGQSLTLIATANQGSEATYESGFVIDKFPISRPNLTFSTLTVSNMSPEDSSIYLCSVTLGQGTHSNQPQHFGDGTRLSIL.

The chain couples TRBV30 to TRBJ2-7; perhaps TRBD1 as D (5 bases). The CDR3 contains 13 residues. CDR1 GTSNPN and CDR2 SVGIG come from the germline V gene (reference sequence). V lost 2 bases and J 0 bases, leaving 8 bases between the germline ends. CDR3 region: CAWSRRVSYEQYF. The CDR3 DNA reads TGTGCCTGGAGTCGCAGGGTCTCCTACGAGCAGTACTTC.

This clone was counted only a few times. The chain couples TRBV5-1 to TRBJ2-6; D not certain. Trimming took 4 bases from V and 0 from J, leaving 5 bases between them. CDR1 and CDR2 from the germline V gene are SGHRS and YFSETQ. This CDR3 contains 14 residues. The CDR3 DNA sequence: TGCGCCAGCAGCGTCAGCTCTGGGGCCAACGTCCTGACTTTC. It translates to CASSVSSGANVLTF.

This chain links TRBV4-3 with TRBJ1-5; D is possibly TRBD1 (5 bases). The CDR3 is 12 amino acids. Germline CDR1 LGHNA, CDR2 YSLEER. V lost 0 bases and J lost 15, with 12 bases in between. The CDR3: CASSQDLGQLHF. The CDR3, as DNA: TGCGCCAGCAGCCAAGATCTGGGGCAACTGCATTTT.

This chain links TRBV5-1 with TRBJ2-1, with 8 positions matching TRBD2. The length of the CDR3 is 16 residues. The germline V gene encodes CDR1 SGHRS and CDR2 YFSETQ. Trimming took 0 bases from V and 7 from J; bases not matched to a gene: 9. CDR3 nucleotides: TGCGCCAGCAGCTTGGACCCAGCGGGGGAGATTAATGAGCAGTTCTTC. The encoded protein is CASSLDPAGEINEQFF.

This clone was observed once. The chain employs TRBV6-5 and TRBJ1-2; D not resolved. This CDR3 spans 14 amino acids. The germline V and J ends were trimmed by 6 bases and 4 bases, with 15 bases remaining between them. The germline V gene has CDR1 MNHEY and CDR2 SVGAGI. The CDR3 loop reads CASRGRREVYGYTF. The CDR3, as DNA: TGTGCCAGCAGGGGCCGTCGGGAGGTCTATGGCTACACCTTC.

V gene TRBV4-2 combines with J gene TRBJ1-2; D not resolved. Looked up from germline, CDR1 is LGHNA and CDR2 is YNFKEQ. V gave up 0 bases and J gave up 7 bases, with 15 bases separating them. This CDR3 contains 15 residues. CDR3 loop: CASSQDYRQDGGYTF. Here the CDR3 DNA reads TGTGCCAGCAGCCAAGATTATCGGCAGGATGGTGGCTACACCTTC.

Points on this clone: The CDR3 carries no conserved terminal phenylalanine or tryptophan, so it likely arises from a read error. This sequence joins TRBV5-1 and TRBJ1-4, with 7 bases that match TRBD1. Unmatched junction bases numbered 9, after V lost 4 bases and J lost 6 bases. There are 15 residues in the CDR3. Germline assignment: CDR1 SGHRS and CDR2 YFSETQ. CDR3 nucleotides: TGCGCCAGCAGCGAAGACAGGGTAATCGATGAAAAACTGTTTGTT. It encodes CASSEDRVIDEKLFV.

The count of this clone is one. CDR3 loop: CAWRVYENSPLHF. The CDR3 DNA sequence: TGTGCCTGGAGGGTCTATGAGAATTCACCCCTCCACTTT. The V and J genes are TRBV30 and TRBJ1-6, with unresolved D. The CDR3 spans 13 residues. Trimming left V 3 bases short and J 7 bases short, with 10 bases between. CDR1 is GTSNPN and CDR2 is SVGIG in the germline V gene (reference sequence).

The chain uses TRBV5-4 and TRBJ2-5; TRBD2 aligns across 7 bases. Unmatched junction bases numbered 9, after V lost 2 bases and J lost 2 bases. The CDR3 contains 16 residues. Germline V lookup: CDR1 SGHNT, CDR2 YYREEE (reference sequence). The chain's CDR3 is CASSLVSGLAQETQYF. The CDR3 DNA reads TGTGCCAGCAGCTTAGTTAGCGGGCTGGCTCAAGAGACCCAGTACTTC.

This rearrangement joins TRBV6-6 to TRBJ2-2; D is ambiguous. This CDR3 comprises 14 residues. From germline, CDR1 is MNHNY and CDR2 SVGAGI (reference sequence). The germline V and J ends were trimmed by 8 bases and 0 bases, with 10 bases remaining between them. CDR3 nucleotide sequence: TGTGCCAGCCTCCCAAGAGCGAACACCGGGGAGCTGTTTTTT. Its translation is CASLPRANTGELFF.

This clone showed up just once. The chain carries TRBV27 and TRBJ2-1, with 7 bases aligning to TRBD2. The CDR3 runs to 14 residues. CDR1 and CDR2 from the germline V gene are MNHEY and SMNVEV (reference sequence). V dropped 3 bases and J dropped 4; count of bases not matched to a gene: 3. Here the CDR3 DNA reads TGTGCCAGCAGTTTTGTCGGGAGGTACAATGAGCAGTTCTTC. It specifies CASSFVGRYNEQFF.

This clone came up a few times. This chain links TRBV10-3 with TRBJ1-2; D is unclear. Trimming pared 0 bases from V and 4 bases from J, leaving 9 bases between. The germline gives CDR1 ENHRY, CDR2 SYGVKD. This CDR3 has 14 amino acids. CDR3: CAISESVQIYGYTF. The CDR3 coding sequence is TGTGCCATCAGTGAGTCCGTACAGATCTATGGCTACACCTTC.

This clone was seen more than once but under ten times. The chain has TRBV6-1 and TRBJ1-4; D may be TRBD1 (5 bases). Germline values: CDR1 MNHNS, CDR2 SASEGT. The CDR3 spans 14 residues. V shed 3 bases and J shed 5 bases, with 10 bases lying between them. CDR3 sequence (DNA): TGTGCCAGCAGTGACAGGGCCCTAAATGAAAAACTGTTTTTT. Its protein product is CASSDRALNEKLFF.

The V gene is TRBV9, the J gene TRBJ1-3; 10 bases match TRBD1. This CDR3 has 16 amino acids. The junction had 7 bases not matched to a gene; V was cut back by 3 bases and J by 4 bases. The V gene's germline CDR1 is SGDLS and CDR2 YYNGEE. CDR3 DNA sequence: TGTGCCAGCAGCGCCCGACAGGGGGCAGGAGGAAACACCATATATTTT. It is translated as CASSARQGAGGNTIYF.

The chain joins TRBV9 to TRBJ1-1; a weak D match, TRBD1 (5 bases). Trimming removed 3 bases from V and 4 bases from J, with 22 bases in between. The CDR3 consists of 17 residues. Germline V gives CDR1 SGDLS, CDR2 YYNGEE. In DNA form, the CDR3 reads TGTGCCAGCAGCGCCAACGACCGAATTTCTAGGGGCACTGAAGCTTTCTTT. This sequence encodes CASSANDRISRGTEAFF.

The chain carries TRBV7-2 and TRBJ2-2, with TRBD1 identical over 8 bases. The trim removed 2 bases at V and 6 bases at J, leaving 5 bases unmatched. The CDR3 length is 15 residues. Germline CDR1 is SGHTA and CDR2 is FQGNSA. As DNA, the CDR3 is TGTGCCAGCAGCTTACCAGCGACAGGGGCCGGGGAGCTGTTTTTT. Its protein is CASSLPATGAGELFF. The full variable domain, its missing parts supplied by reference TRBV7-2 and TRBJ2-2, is GAGVSQSPSNKVTEKGKDVELRCDPISGHTALYWYRQSLGQGLEFLIYFQGNSAPDKSGLPSDRFSAERTGGSVSTLTIQRTQQEDSAVYLCASSLPATGAGELFFGEGSRLTVL.

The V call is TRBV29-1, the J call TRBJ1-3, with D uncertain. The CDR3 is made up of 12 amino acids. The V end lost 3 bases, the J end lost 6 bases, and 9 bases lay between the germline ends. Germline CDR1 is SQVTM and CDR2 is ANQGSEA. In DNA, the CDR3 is TGCAGCGTTGATGCCCAGGAAAACACCATATATTTT. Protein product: CSVDAQENTIYF.

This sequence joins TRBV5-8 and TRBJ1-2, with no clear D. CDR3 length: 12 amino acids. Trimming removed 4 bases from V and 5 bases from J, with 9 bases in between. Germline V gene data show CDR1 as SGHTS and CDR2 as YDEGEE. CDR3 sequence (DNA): TGTGCCAGCAGCCCTTGGGAGTATGGCTACACCTTC. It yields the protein CASSPWEYGYTF.

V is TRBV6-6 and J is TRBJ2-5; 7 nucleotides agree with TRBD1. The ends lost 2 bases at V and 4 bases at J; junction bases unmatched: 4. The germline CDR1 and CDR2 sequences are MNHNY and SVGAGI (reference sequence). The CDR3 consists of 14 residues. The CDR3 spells CASSYLGQRETQYF. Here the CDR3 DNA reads TGTGCCAGCAGTTACCTGGGACAGAGAGAGACCCAGTACTTC.

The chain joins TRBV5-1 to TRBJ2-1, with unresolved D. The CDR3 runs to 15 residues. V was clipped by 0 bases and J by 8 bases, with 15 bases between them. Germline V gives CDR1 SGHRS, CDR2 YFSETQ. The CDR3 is CASSLDSSGFDEQFF. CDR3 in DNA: TGCGCCAGCAGCTTGGATTCCTCCGGGTTCGATGAGCAGTTCTTC.

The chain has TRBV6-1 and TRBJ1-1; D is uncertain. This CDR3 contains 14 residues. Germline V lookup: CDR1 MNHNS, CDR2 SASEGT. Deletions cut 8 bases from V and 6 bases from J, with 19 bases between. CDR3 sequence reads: CASRTSGRAAEAFF. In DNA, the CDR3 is TGTGCCAGCCGAACCTCTGGGCGGGCAGCTGAAGCTTTCTTT.

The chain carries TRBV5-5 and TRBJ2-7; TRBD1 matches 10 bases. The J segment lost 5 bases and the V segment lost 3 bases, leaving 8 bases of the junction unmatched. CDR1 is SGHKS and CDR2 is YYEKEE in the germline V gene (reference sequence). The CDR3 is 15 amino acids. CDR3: CASSSDDRGRNEQYF. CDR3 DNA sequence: TGTGCCAGCAGCTCTGACGACAGGGGGCGGAACGAGCAGTACTTC.

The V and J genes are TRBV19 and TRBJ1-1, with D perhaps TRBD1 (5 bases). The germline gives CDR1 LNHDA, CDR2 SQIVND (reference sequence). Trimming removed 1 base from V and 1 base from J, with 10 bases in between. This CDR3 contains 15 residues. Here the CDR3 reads CASSIGRGGNTEAFF. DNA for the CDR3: TGTGCCAGTAGTATAGGTCGGGGGGGGAACACTGAAGCTTTCTTT.

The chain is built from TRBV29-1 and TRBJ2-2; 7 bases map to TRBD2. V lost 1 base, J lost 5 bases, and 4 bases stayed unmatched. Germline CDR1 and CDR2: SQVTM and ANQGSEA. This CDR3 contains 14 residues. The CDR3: CSVEGLAATGELFF. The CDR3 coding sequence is TGCAGCGTTGAAGGCCTAGCGGCGACCGGGGAGCTGTTTTTT.

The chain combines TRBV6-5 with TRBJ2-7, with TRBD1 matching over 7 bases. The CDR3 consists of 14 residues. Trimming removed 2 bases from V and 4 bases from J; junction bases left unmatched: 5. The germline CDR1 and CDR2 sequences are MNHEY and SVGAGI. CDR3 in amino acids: CASSYEGAPYEQYF. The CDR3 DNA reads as TGTGCCAGCAGTTACGAGGGGGCTCCGTACGAGCAGTACTTC.

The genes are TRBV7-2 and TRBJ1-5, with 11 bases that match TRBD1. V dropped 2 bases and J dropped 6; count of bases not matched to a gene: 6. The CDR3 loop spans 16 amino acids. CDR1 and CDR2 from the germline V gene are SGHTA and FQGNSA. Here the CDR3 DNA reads TGTGCCAGCAGCTTAATGCCGGGACAGGGGGGTCAGCCCCAGCATTTT. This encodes CASSLMPGQGGQPQHF.

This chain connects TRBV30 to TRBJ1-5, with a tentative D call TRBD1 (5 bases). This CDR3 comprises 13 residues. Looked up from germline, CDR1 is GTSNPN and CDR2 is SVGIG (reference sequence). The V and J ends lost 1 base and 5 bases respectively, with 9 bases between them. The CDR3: CAWSAAGHQPQHF. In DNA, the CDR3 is TGTGCCTGGAGTGCAGCAGGGCATCAGCCCCAGCATTTT.

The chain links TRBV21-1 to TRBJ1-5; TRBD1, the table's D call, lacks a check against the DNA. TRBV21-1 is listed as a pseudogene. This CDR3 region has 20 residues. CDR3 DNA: TGTGCCAGCAGCAAAGCCCGCATCAGGGCTGATAATGGGGATAATCAGCCCCAGCATTTT. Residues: CASSKARIRADNGDNQPQHF.